This T cell receptor beta chain appears in the sequencing data of a study of cytomegalovirus exposure and HLA in healthy donors. Findings and caveats of the study: Common viral pathogens seemed, in a later analysis, to connect with several of the most significant clusters.

The PCR had 60 Vbeta and 13 Jbeta primers. The table came from immunoSEQ multiplex PCR; TCRdb's copy has only in-frame clones and leaves some out. The sample table includes about 60,000 clones. Comment on this clone: What it binds is unknown.

The J segment lost 4 bases and the V segment lost 5 bases, leaving 5 bases of the junction unmatched. CDR1 PRHDT and CDR2 FYEKMQ come from the germline V gene (reference sequence). CDR3 length: 14 residues. The receptor was isolated from a boy younger than 18 in good health and CMV-seronegative. The chain couples TRBV13 to TRBJ2-5; 9 nucleotides agree with TRBD1. Sequencing was done on a sample of PBMCs. CDR3 bases: TGTGCCAGCAGCGTAGCGGACAGGGGAGAGACCCAGTACTTC. Its protein product is CASSVADRGETQYF.